This passage covers 28 T cell receptor beta chains from one sample sequenced in a study of blood T cell repertoires in COVID-19. Generated by immunoSEQ multiplex PCR, the TCRdb table keeps only in-frame clones and is missing some. The sample has approximately 120,000 clones, 85% to 90% seen once; the top ten hold about 1.6%. The sample comprised peripheral blood. The receptors stem from a human donor in a cohort sampled during active COVID-19.

The V gene is TRBV4-1, the J gene TRBJ2-3, with D possibly TRBD1 on 6 matching bases. V lost 0 bases, J lost 6 bases, and 10 bases lay in between. Germline V gene lookup returns CDR1 MGHRA and CDR2 YSYEKL. The CDR3 extends over 14 amino acids. In DNA, the CDR3 is TGCGCCAGCAGCCAAGAACAGGGTAGGGATACGCAGTATTTT. Its translation: CASSQEQGRDTQYF.

This clone was counted a single time. The V call is TRBV6-5, the J call TRBJ2-7; the match to TRBD2 covers 13 bases. CDR1 is MNHEY and CDR2 is SVGAGI in the germline V gene. The CDR3 has 14 amino acids. After removal of 7 bases from V and 9 bases from J, the junction contained 9 bases not matched to a gene. CDR3 in DNA: TGTGCCAGCACCCGGACTAGCGGGAGCGTGGGGCAGTACTTC. Translating it yields CASTRTSGSVGQYF.

The chain is built from TRBV7-6 and TRBJ2-1, with 7 bases lining up with TRBD2. This CDR3 spans 15 amino acids. V shed 1 base and J 4 bases; nucleotides not matched to a gene: 4. Germline V gene data show CDR1 as SGHVS and CDR2 as FNYEAQ. The CDR3 DNA reads as TGTGCCAGCAGCTTAGGGCTAGCGGTATACAATGAGCAGTTCTTC. It specifies CASSLGLAVYNEQFF.

This clone is a singleton in its sample. V usage is TRBV6-1 and J usage is TRBJ2-5, with D perhaps matching TRBD1 (6 bases). This CDR3 is 12 amino acids long. Germline lookup yields CDR1 MNHNS and CDR2 SASEGT. The V and J ends lost 5 bases and 3 bases respectively, with 7 bases between them. CDR3 in DNA: TGTGCCAGCAGTCCAGGGGAAGAGACCCAGTACTTC. Protein: CASSPGEETQYF.

This chain links TRBV5-1 with TRBJ2-5; D call uncertain. V was clipped by 2 bases and J by 0 bases, with 5 bases between them. CDR1 and CDR2 (germline): SGHRS, YFSETQ. The length of the CDR3 is 13 residues. CDR3 loop: CASSFHYQETQYF. The CDR3 DNA is TGCGCCAGCAGCTTCCACTACCAAGAGACCCAGTACTTC.

The chain employs TRBV3-1 (or the pseudogene TRBV3-2) and TRBJ2-1; D not resolved. The CDR3 is made up of 16 amino acids. The germline V gene encodes CDR1 LGHDT and CDR2 YNNKEL (reference sequence). The V and J ends lost 4 bases and 3 bases respectively, with 16 bases between them. CDR3 sequence (DNA): TGTGCCAGCAGCCCCCGCAGTCGTCGTTACTACAATGAGCAGTTCTTC. Translation gives CASSPRSRRYYNEQFF.

This sequence joins TRBV29-1 and TRBJ2-1; TRBD1 aligns across 8 bases. J lost 10 bases, V lost 4 bases, and 12 bases had no gene match. Germline V gives CDR1 SQVTM, CDR2 ANQGSEA. The CDR3 totals 14 residues. The CDR3 here is CSVVPGGAAREQFF. CDR3 DNA sequence: TGCAGCGTTGTGCCAGGGGGCGCAGCCCGGGAGCAGTTCTTC.

V is TRBV10-3 and J is TRBJ2-7; 10 nucleotides line up with TRBD1. The CDR3 has 13 amino acids. Germline V lookup: CDR1 ENHRY, CDR2 SYGVKD. V was clipped by 7 bases and J by 3 bases; unmatched bases: 3. The CDR3 loop is CAINGQGDYEQYF. The CDR3 DNA is TGTGCCATCAACGGACAGGGGGACTACGAGCAGTACTTC.

This chain uses TRBV28 with TRBJ2-7; 7 nucleotides align to TRBD1. The germline V gene has CDR1 MDHEN and CDR2 SYDVKM. Unmatched junction bases numbered 8, after V lost 7 bases and J lost 2 bases. The CDR3 spans 14 residues. CDR3 coding DNA: TGTGCCAGCATTTCGGGACAGCGAACCTACGAGCAGTACTTC. Translated: CASISGQRTYEQYF.

This clone appeared a single time. The gene calls are TRBV3-1 (or the pseudogene TRBV3-2) and TRBJ1-6; D possibly corresponds to TRBD1 (5 bases). Germline-derived CDR1 and CDR2 are LGHDT and YNNKEL (reference sequence). Trimming shortened V by 0 bases and J by 6 bases, and 6 bases separated the two germline ends. The CDR3 spans 14 residues. CDR3 nucleotide sequence: TGTGCCAGCAGCCAAGAGGGGGGTAATTCACCCCTCCACTTT. Translation: CASSQEGGNSPLHF.

This clone has only one observation. The chain's CDR3 is CASKPSGDRGNEQFF. CDR3 sequence (DNA): TGTGCCAGCAAACCCTCCGGGGACAGGGGTAATGAGCAGTTCTTC. The J gene is TRBJ2-1, the V gene TRBV28, with 10 bases matching TRBD1. The germline CDR1 and CDR2 sequences are MDHEN and SYDVKM. After removal of 7 bases from V and 7 bases from J, the junction contained 10 bases not matched to a gene. The CDR3 consists of 15 residues.

The chain employs TRBV9 and TRBJ2-7; D perhaps matches TRBD2 (5 bases). V was trimmed by 3 bases and J by 0 bases, leaving 19 bases between them. This CDR3 region has 17 residues. Looked up from germline, CDR1 is SGDLS and CDR2 is YYNGEE. The CDR3 DNA sequence: TGTGCCAGCAGCGCGTACAGCGCCGGGATTGGCTCCTACGAGCAGTACTTC. It is translated as CASSAYSAGIGSYEQYF. The whole variable domain, filled in from reference TRBV9 and TRBJ2-7, reads DSGVTQTPKHLITATGQRVTLRCSPRSGDLSVYWYQQSLDQGLQFLIQYYNGEERAKGNILERFSAQQFPDLHSELNLSSLELGDSALYFCASSAYSAGIGSYEQYFGPGTRLTVT.

This rearrangement joins TRBV6-5 to TRBJ2-7; a weak D match, TRBD1 (6 bases). The CDR3 sequence is 13 residues long. Trimming took off 2 bases at V and 3 bases at J, with 8 bases between the two ends. From germline, CDR1 is MNHEY and CDR2 SVGAGI. The CDR3 DNA reads TGTGCCAGCAGTTACGGGACAAGCTACGAGCAGTACTTC. Translation: CASSYGTSYEQYF.

The chain couples TRBV24-1 to TRBJ1-1; D is ambiguous. CDR3 length: 13 residues. Germline V gene data show CDR1 as KGHDR and CDR2 as SFDVKD. Trimming shortened V by 2 bases and J by 3 bases, and 6 bases separated the two germline ends. The CDR3, as DNA: TGTGCCACCAGTGATTACGGAGACACTGAAGCTTTCTTT. Translating it yields CATSDYGDTEAFF.

The chain carries TRBV12-3 or TRBV12-4 and TRBJ2-5; weak D call: TRBD2 (6 bases). CDR3 length: 13 residues. The ends were cut back, 3 bases at V and 2 bases at J, with 7 bases in the middle. The CDR3, as DNA: TGTGCCAGCAGTTTTCGGGGGCAAGAGACCCAGTACTTC. This sequence encodes CASSFRGQETQYF.

The gene calls are TRBV3-1 (or the pseudogene TRBV3-2) and TRBJ1-1, with a tentative D call TRBD1 (5 bases). The V end was cut by 1 base, the J end by 7 bases, with 13 bases between. There are 14 residues in the CDR3. Germline assignment: CDR1 LGHDT and CDR2 YNNKEL (reference sequence). The CDR3 loop is CASSQVPQTVEAFF. In nucleotides, the CDR3 is TGTGCCAGCAGCCAAGTCCCGCAGACAGTTGAAGCTTTCTTT.

The CDR3 nucleotides are TGTGCCACCAGTGACCCAACAGGGAGCGAGCAGTACTTC. Translation: CATSDPTGSEQYF. The genes are TRBV24-1 and TRBJ2-7; D is possibly TRBD1 (6 bases). There are 13 residues in the CDR3. Germline CDR1 KGHDR, CDR2 SFDVKD. V lost 4 bases and J 6 bases, leaving 12 bases between the germline ends.

This clone was counted only a few times. This chain joins TRBV10-1 and TRBJ2-7, with TRBD2 matching 7 bases. The CDR3 has 13 amino acids. Germline values: CDR1 WNHNN, CDR2 SYGVQD (reference sequence). After removal of 8 bases from V and 4 bases from J, the junction contained 8 bases not matched to a gene. CDR3 residues: CASSEGGKYEQYF. CDR3 bases: TGCGCCAGCTCAGAGGGAGGGAAGTACGAGCAGTACTTC.

The gene calls are TRBV28 and TRBJ2-7, with 11 nucleotides matching TRBD2. The CDR3 totals 17 residues. Trimming cost V 6 bases and J 4 bases; bases outside gene matches: 14. The germline V gene has CDR1 MDHEN and CDR2 SYDVKM. CDR3 loop: CASSLQSSGRAAYEQYF. The CDR3 DNA is TGTGCCAGCAGCCTACAGAGTAGCGGGAGGGCCGCTTACGAGCAGTACTTC.

The chain couples TRBV28 to TRBJ1-3, with 8 bases lining up with TRBD1. From germline, CDR1 is MDHEN and CDR2 SYDVKM. Germline trimming cut 4 bases from V and 2 bases from J; bases unmatched to any gene: 4. The CDR3 length is 15 residues. CDR3 DNA: TGTGCCAGCAGTTGGACAGGGAGAACTGGAAACACCATATATTTT. It encodes CASSWTGRTGNTIYF.

The rearrangement links TRBV28 to TRBJ2-7; 12 bases are a match to TRBD2. CDR1 is MDHEN and CDR2 is SYDVKM in the germline V gene. This CDR3 is 14 amino acids long. The V and J ends lost 11 bases and 7 bases, in that order; junction bases with no gene match: 12. The CDR3, as DNA: TGTGCCGCACGAACTAGCGGGAGGCCCCTGGAGCAGTACTTC. Translating gives CAARTSGRPLEQYF.

The count of this clone is one. CDR3 sequence: CASLSVTDTQYF. CDR3 bases: TGTGCCAGCCTTTCCGTCACAGATACGCAGTATTTT. V is TRBV6-4 and J is TRBJ2-3; D gene uncertain. CDR3 length: 12 amino acids. With 8 bases removed from V and 2 bases from J, the gap between germline ends came to 8 bases. Germline V lookup: CDR1 MRHNA, CDR2 SNTAGT.

This clone was seen just once. The CDR3 DNA is TGTGCCACCAGTGATTCGGGGGAAGCAACCGGGGAGCTGTTTTTT. It is translated as CATSDSGEATGELFF. The chain joins TRBV24-1 to TRBJ2-2; TRBD2 might be the D (6 bases). Germline CDR1 is KGHDR and CDR2 is SFDVKD. V lost 2 bases, J lost 5 bases, and 11 bases lay in between. CDR3 length equals 15 residues.

The chain couples TRBV7-2 to TRBJ1-5, with D possibly matching TRBD1 (5 bases). Per the germline V gene, CDR1 is SGHTA and CDR2 is FQGNSA. This CDR3 is 15 amino acids long. The ends were cut back, 6 bases at V and 5 bases at J, with 17 bases in the middle. The CDR3 is CASSSRGGGHQPQHF. Here the CDR3 DNA reads TGTGCCAGCAGTTCTAGGGGCGGGGGTCATCAGCCCCAGCATTTT. Drawing the rest from reference TRBV7-2 and TRBJ1-5, the complete variable domain is GAGVSQSPSNKVTEKGKDVELRCDPISGHTALYWYRQSLGQGLEFLIYFQGNSAPDKSGLPSDRFSAERTGGSVSTLTIQRTQQEDSAVYLCASSSRGGGHQPQHFGDGTRLSIL.

V usage is TRBV7-2 and J usage is TRBJ2-7; 8 bases map to TRBD2. V lost 4 bases and J lost 3; bases outside the gene matches: 11. This CDR3 spans 16 amino acids. The germline V gene has CDR1 SGHTA and CDR2 FQGNSA. In DNA form, the CDR3 reads TGTGCCAGCAGCTCTCTTTCGGGGGGGCCCGTCTACGAGCAGTACTTC. It encodes CASSSLSGGPVYEQYF.

The chain has TRBV6-5 and TRBJ1-3; 7 bases agree with TRBD1. This CDR3 is built from 13 residues. Trimming removed 7 bases from V and 2 bases from J; junction bases left unmatched: 2. The V gene's germline CDR1 is MNHEY and CDR2 SVGAGI. CDR3: CASTDRAGNTIYF. The CDR3 bases are TGTGCCAGCACCGACAGGGCTGGAAACACCATATATTTT.

V usage is TRBV25-1 and J usage is TRBJ1-2; TRBD1 matches at 9 bases. V shed 2 bases, J shed 4 bases, and the junction held 2 bases outside the gene matches. The CDR3 consists of 14 residues. The germline gives CDR1 MGHDK, CDR2 SYGVNS. The chain's CDR3 is CASSEGDRAYGYTF. In nucleotides, the CDR3 is TGTGCCAGCAGTGAAGGGGACAGGGCCTATGGCTACACCTTC.

This chain links TRBV29-1 with TRBJ1-2; D perhaps matches TRBD1 (5 bases). Trimming cost V 2 bases and J 1 base, with 11 bases left between them. Germline V gene sequence: CDR1 SQVTM, CDR2 ANQGSEA. The CDR3 extends over 14 amino acids. In DNA, the CDR3 is TGCAGCGTTGAATCCGGGGGGTTTAACTATGGCTACACCTTC. Amino acid sequence: CSVESGGFNYGYTF.